The next 10 T cell receptor beta chains were all read from a single sample in a study of T cells in Graves' hyperthyroidism and ophthalmopathy. Regions amplified from RNA transcripts were the TCR beta CDR3 regions. The TCR CDR3 first-round RT-PCR relied on the HTBI primer set. TCRdb re-called the multiplex PCR reads with MiXCR, one entry per CDR3 protein. The sample records 200,000 to 250,000 distinct CDR3 sequences, 15% to 20% being singletons. The sample comprised blood. These receptor sequences come from a woman aged 18 to 35 with Graves' ophthalmopathy.

This clonotype came up many times. The chain couples TRBV2 to TRBJ1-2, with 7 bases aligning to TRBD1. V lost 8 bases and J lost 4; bases outside the gene matches: 4. The germline V gene encodes CDR1 SNHLY and CDR2 FYNNEI. This CDR3 region has 12 residues. The DNA of the CDR3 is TGTGCCAGCTTTGCAGGGGGCTATGGCTACACCTTC. Translation: CASFAGGYGYTF.

The sample holds many counts of this clonotype. This sequence joins TRBV29-1 and TRBJ2-7; no reliable D call. The germline V gene encodes CDR1 SQVTM and CDR2 ANQGSEA. V was pared by 0 bases and J by 3 bases, with 6 bases between. This CDR3 is built from 12 residues. CDR3 in amino acids: CSVEENVYEQYF. The CDR3 DNA reads TGCAGCGTTGAAGAGAACGTCTACGAGCAGTACTTC.

This clonotype was seen repeatedly, ten times or more. The rearrangement uses TRBV28 and TRBJ2-1; no reliable D call. V lost 3 bases and J lost 9, with 9 bases in between. This CDR3 has 12 amino acids. Germline lookup yields CDR1 MDHEN and CDR2 SYDVKM. Here the CDR3 reads CASSFSVSEQFF. The CDR3 DNA sequence: TGTGCCAGCAGTTTCTCAGTGAGTGAGCAGTTCTTC. Complete variable domain (other parts from reference TRBV28 and TRBJ2-1): DVKVTQSSRYLVKRTGEKVFLECVQDMDHENMFWYRQDPGLGLRLIYFSYDVKMKEKGDIPEGYSVSREKKERFSLILESASTNQTSMYLCASSFSVSEQFFGPGTRLTVL.

This clonotype was recorded at least ten times. The gene calls are TRBV6-1 and TRBJ1-1; D is uncertain. V lost 2 bases to trimming and J lost 8 bases, with 12 bases between them. Germline V gene sequence: CDR1 MNHNS, CDR2 SASEGT. The CDR3 contains 13 residues. CDR3 sequence reads: CASSEMWKSEAFF. CDR3 sequence (DNA): TGTGCCAGCAGTGAAATGTGGAAGAGCGAAGCTTTCTTT.

The chain joins TRBV13 to TRBJ2-5, with TRBD2 matching over 10 bases. Unmatched junction bases numbered 8, after V lost 5 bases and J lost 5 bases. CDR1 and CDR2 from the germline V gene are PRHDT and FYEKMQ (reference sequence). The CDR3 extends over 15 amino acids. This chain's CDR3 is CASSPGLAVFETQYF. CDR3 sequence (DNA): TGTGCCAGCAGCCCAGGACTAGCGGTATTCGAGACCCAGTACTTC.

There are many counts of this clonotype. The rearrangement joins TRBV6-2 or TRBV6-3 to TRBJ1-2; no reliable D call. The CDR3 contains 14 residues. Trimming shortened V by 0 bases and J by 4 bases, and 9 bases separated the two germline ends. The germline V gene encodes CDR1 MNHEY and CDR2 SVGEGT. CDR3 in amino acids: CASSYSAAAYGYTF. CDR3 nucleotide sequence: TGTGCCAGCAGTTACTCGGCGGCAGCCTATGGCTACACCTTC.

This clonotype has a count of ten or more. Here the CDR3 reads CASSGLFYNEQFF. The CDR3 region has the DNA TGTGCCAGCAGTGGATTGTTCTACAATGAGCAGTTCTTC. The rearrangement joins TRBV27 to TRBJ2-1, with D hard to call. The CDR3 is 13 residues long. The ends were cut back, 5 bases at V and 3 bases at J, with 8 bases in the middle. Looked up from germline, CDR1 is MNHEY and CDR2 is SMNVEV (reference sequence).

This clonotype showed up just a few times. A read error may explain this, as a much larger clone is one base away. CDR3 sequence reads: CASKWDRSYEKLFF. The CDR3 DNA is TGTGCCAGCAAGTGGGACAGGTCATATGAAAAACTGTTTTTT. The J gene is TRBJ1-4, the V gene TRBV11-2; 8 positions match TRBD1. J lost 6 bases, V lost 7 bases, and 7 bases had no gene match. From germline, CDR1 is SGHAT and CDR2 FQNNGV. There are 14 residues in the CDR3. Filled out from reference TRBV11-2 and TRBJ1-4, the complete variable domain reads EAGVAQSPRYKIIEKRQSVAFWCNPISGHATLYWYQQILGQGPKLLIQFQNNGVVDDSQLPKDRFSAERLKGVDSTLKIQPAKLEDSAVYLCASKWDRSYEKLFFGSGTQLSVL.

This clonotype is medium-sized by share. V usage is TRBV11-2 and J usage is TRBJ2-1; 10 nucleotides match TRBD2. J gave up 5 bases and V 1 base, and 8 bases lay outside the gene matches. The CDR3 is 17 residues long. CDR1 is SGHAT, CDR2 FQNNGV, per germline. CDR3 sequence reads: CASSLGGTSGADNEQFF. For the CDR3, the DNA is TGTGCCAGCAGCTTAGGGGGCACTAGCGGGGCGGACAATGAGCAGTTCTTC.

There are a few counts of this clonotype. V and J are TRBV9 and TRBJ2-1; tentatively, D is TRBD1 or TRBD2 (5 bases each). V lost 6 bases, J lost 0 bases, and 13 bases lay in between. The CDR3 has 15 amino acids. CDR1 and CDR2 from the germline V gene are SGDLS and YYNGEE. The CDR3 DNA follows: TGTGCCAGCACGGCTACGGGGACCTCCTACAATGAGCAGTTCTTC. Translated: CASTATGTSYNEQFF.